A single TCR beta chain is shown here with its context. The germline V and J ends were trimmed by 3 bases and 8 bases, with 16 bases remaining between them. Germline CDR1 and CDR2: ENHRY and SYGVKD. The CDR3 sequence is 14 residues long. Some clones are missing from TCRdb's copy, which holds only in-frame ones; the method was immunoSEQ multiplex PCR. Of about 180,000 clones detected, around 76% appear once; the ten largest clones hold 8% to 9.5%. The sample originates from a study of blood T cell repertoires in COVID-19. In the study overall: The origin of the acute and convalescent COVID-19 samples was the United States, Italy and Spain.

The sequencing sample was made of peripheral blood. The chain has TRBV10-3 and TRBJ1-2; D is perhaps TRBD1 (6 bases). This sequence originates from a woman in her 70s with acute or convalescent COVID-19. Written as DNA, the CDR3 is TGTGCCATCAGTGAACCTGCGGGGGGCGGGGGCTACACCTTC. It is translated as CAISEPAGGGGYTF.